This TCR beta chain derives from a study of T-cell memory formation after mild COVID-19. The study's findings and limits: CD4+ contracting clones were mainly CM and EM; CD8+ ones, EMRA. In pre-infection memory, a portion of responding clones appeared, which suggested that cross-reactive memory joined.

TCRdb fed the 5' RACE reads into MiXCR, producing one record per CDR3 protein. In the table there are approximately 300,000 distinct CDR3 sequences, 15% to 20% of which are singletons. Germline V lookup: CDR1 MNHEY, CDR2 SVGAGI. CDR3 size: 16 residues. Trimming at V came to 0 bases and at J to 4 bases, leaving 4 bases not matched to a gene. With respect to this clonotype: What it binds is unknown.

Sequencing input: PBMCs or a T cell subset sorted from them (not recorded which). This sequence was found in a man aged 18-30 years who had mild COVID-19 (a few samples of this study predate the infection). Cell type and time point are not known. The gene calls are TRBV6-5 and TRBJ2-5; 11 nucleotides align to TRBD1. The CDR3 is CASSYSGQGVGETQYF. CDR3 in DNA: TGTGCCAGCAGTTACTCGGGACAGGGGGTTGGAGAGACCCAGTACTTC.